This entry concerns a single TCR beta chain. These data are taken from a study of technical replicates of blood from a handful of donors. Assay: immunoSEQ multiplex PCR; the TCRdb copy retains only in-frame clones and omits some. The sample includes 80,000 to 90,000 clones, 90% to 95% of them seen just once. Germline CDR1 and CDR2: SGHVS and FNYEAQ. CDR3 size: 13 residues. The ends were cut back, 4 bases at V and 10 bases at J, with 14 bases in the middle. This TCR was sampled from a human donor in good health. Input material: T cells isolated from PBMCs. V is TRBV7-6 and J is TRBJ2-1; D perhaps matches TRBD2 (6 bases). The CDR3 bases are TGTGCCAGCAGCTGGGGGGACGTTCGGGAGCAGTTCTTC. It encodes CASSWGDVREQFF.